There are many counts of the clone carrying this T cell receptor beta chain. The antigen remains unidentified. TCRdb independently ran MiXCR on the 5' RACE reads; one entry per CDR3 protein. The sample lists a few hundred thousand distinct CDR3 sequences, 19% occurring once. The sample belongs to a study of T-cell memory formation after mild COVID-19. Study-wide findings and caveats: Contracting CD4+ clones lay largely in CM and EM, with CD8+ ones residing in EMRA.

CDR1 is SGHRS and CDR2 is YFSETQ in the germline V gene. The ends were cut back, 4 bases at V and 5 bases at J, with 9 bases in the middle. The CDR3 is 12 amino acids. This chain joins TRBV5-1 and TRBJ2-5, with a tentative D call TRBD1 (6 bases). The sequence came from a man in his late teens or twenties who had mild COVID-19 (a few samples of this study predate the infection). Cell type and time point are not known. The sequenced material came from PBMCs or a T cell subset sorted from them (not recorded which). CDR3 DNA: TGCGCCAGCAGCCGGCAGGGGGAGACCCAGTACTTC. Amino acids: CASSRQGETQYF.